This TCR beta chain was profiled in a study of T cells after posttransplantation cyclophosphamide listed by TCRdb under 2016. Context from the whole study: Using TRB sequencing, the study followed how the T cell repertoire reconstituted after myeloablative bone marrow transplantation in which posttransplantation cyclophosphamide served as GVHD prophylaxis. Antigen receptor sequencing was done on samples from roughly 38 PTCy-treated patients and from 15 to 20 related bone marrow donors of those patients. TRB sequencing was performed on blood from all 34 PTCy patients with 1-year posttransplant specimens. In 3 patients, TRB sequencing was also performed on up to roughly 3 more blood samples taken 2 to 5.2 years after transplant, and in 4 patients, pretransplant blood was also TRB-sequenced. TRA and TRB clonality were tightly correlated in about ten samples, so subsequent TCR analyses focused on TRB only. Public TRB sequences were queried against a database of over 3,500 sequences associated with responses to pathogens, tumor antigens, self-antigens and alloantigens.

General study outcomes and caveats: Across 45 patients, recipient CMV seropositivity and CMV reactivation were highly associated with TRB clonality; PTCy diversity was similar to CNI/methotrexate controls. Donor-recipient similarity was low at 1-2 months but increased during the first year, and donor CD8+ memory clones often dominated later blood repertoires. The TRB repertoires of T cells infiltrating skin or GI tract showed only limited overlap with the TRB repertoires of T cells in blood.

A remark on this clone: No antigen is known for it. The sample holds no much larger clone one base away, and base qualities are not on file.

PTCy-treated patients were drawn from a prospective multi-institutional clinical trial. Mononuclear cells from peripheral blood and bone marrow were separated by Ficoll-Hypaque density centrifugation and then cryopreserved. TRB sequencing was run on genomic DNA with either the immunoSEQ assay at survey resolution or the hsTCRB kit. As for the authors' bioinformatics: The immunoSEQ software handled initial read processing, and the LymphoSeq R package was used for repertoire analyses. For each TRB dataset, clonality was calculated as 1 minus normalized Shannon entropy, and the Gini coefficient was computed as well. Phenotypes of unsorted samples were inferred by mapping TRB sequences from sorted subsets of the recipient or donor onto the same recipient's unsorted samples. TCRdb provides this immuneACCESS table in a form limited to in-frame rearrangements. Some clones are lacking; in checked studies, under half of them reflect an unresolved V gene, and why the rest are absent is not known. The V and J calls and the clone size are those of that table, but D and trimming were determined from the DNA. The sample has approximately 32,000 clones on record, about 87% of them singletons. Of the sample, around 14% is held by the ten largest clones.

CDR1 and CDR2, looked up from the germline V gene, are SQVTM and ANQGSEA. Trimming costs V 7 bases and J 5 bases, and their ends lie 15 bases apart. CDR3 length: 12 amino acids, cysteine to phenylalanine. CDR3 DNA only is kept here, 36 bases in frame from base 1. The TCR originated in a woman aged 35 to 49 with a blood cancer, CMV-positive, and with a related stem cell donor. The sample comprised PBMCs. This chain is built from TRBV29-1 and TRBJ2-7; the D gene cannot be named for sure. Here the CDR3 is given as CSATILRDEQYF. The DNA reads as follows: TGCAGCGCTACCATCCTGAGAGACGAGCAGTACTTC.